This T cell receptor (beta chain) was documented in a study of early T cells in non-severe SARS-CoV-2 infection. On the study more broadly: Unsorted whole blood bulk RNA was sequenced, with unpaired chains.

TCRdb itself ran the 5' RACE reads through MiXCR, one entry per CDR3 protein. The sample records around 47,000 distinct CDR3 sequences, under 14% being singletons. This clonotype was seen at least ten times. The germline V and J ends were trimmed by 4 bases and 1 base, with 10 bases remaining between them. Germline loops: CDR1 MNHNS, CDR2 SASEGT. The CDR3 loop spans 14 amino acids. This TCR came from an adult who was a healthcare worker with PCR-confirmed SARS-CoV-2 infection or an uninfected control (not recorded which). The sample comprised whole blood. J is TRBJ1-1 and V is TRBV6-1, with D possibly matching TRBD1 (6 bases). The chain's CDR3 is CASSGQTGNTEAFF. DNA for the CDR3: TGTGCCAGCAGTGGCCAGACAGGGAACACTGAAGCTTTCTTT.